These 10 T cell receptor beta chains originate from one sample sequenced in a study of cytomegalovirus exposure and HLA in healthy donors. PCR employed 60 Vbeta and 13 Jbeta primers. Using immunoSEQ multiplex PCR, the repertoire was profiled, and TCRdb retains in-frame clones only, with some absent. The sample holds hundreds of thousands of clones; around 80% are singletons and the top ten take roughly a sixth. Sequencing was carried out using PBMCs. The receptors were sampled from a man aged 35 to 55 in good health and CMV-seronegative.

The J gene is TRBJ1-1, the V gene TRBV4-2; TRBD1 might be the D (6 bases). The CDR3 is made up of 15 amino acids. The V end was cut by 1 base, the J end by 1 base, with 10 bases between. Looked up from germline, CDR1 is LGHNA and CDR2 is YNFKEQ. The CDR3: CASSQADRRNTEAFF. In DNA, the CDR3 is TGTGCCAGCAGCCAAGCAGACAGGAGGAACACTGAAGCTTTCTTT.

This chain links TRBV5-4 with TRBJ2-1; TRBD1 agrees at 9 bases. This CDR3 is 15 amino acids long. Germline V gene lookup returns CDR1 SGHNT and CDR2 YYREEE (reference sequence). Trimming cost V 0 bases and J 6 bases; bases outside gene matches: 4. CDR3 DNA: TGTGCCAGCAGCTTGGACGGGACAGGGCGCAATGAGCAGTTCTTC. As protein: CASSLDGTGRNEQFF.

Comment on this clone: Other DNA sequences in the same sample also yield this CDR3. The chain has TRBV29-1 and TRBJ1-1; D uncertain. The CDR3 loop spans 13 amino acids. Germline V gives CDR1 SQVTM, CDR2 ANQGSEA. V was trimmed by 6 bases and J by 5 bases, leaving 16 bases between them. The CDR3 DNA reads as TGCAGCGTAGAAACGGGTGGGAGGACTGAAGCTTTCTTT. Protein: CSVETGGRTEAFF.

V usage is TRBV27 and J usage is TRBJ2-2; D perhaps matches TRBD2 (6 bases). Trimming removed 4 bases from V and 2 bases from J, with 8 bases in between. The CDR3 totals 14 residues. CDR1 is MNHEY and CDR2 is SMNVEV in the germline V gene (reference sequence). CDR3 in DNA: TGTGCCAGCAGTTACGGGGGAAACACCGGGGAGCTGTTTTTT. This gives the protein CASSYGGNTGELFF.

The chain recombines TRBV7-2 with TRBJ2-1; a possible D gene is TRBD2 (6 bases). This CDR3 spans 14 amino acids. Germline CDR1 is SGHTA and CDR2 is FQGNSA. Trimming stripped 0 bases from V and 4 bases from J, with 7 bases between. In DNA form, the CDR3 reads TGTGCCAGCAGCTTAGCGCGGGAATACAATGAGCAGTTCTTC. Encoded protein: CASSLAREYNEQFF.

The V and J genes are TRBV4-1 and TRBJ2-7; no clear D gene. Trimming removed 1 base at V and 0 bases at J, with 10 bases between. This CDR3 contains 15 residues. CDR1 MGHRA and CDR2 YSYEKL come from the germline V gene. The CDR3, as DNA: TGCGCCAGCAGCCAAGTGGCGGTCTTCTCCTACGAGCAGTACTTC. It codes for CASSQVAVFSYEQYF.

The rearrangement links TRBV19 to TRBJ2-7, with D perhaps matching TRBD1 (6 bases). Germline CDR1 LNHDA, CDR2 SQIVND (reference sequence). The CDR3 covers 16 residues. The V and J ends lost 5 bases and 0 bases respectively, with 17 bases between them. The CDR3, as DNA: TGTGCCAGTAGTGCTTATGGGGGCCTCTCCTCCTACGAGCAGTACTTC. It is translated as CASSAYGGLSSYEQYF.

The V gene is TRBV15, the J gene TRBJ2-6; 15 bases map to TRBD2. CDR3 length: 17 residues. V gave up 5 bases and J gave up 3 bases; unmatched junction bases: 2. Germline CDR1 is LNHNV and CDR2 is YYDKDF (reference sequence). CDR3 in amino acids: CATSGGLAGGGANVLTF. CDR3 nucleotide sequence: TGTGCCACCAGCGGGGGACTAGCGGGAGGTGGGGCCAACGTCCTGACTTTC. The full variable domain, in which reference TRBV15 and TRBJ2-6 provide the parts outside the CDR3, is DAMVIQNPRYQVTQFGKPVTLSCSQTLNHNVMYWYQQKSSQAPKLLFHYYDKDFNNEADTPDNFQSRRPNTSFCFLDIRSPGLGDTAMYLCATSGGLAGGGANVLTFGAGSRLTVL.

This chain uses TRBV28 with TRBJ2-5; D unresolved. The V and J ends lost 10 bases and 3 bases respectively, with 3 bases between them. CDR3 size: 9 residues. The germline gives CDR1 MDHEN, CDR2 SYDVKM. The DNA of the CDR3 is TGTGCCACCAAAGAGACCCAGTACTTC. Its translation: CATKETQYF.

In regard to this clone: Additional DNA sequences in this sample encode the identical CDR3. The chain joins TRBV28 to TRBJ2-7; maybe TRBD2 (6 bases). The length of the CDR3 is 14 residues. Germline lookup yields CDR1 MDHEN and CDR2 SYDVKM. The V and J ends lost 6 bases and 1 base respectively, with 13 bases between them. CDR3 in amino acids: CASSLRGGSYEQYF. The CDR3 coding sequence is TGTGCCAGCAGCCTGCGGGGCGGGTCCTACGAGCAGTACTTC.